These 21 T cell receptor beta chains came from one sample sequenced in a study of cytomegalovirus exposure and HLA in healthy donors. Assay used: immunoSEQ multiplex PCR; TCRdb lists only in-frame clones, some missing. The data contain about 170,000 clones, 87% of them singletons. What was sequenced was PBMCs. The source is a woman aged 25-40 years in good health and CMV-seronegative.

The chain recombines TRBV4-3 with TRBJ2-3; 9 bases agree with TRBD2. The CDR3 length is 18 residues. The germline V gene has CDR1 LGHNA and CDR2 YSLEER. V shed 1 base, J shed 2 bases, and the junction held 10 bases outside the gene matches. The CDR3 sequence: CASSQGNSGGTYTDTQYF. The CDR3 DNA is TGCGCCAGCAGCCAAGGAAATAGCGGGGGAACATACACAGATACGCAGTATTTT.

The rearrangement joins TRBV5-1 to TRBJ1-2, with D perhaps matching TRBD1 (5 bases). V dropped 4 bases and J dropped 8 bases, with 18 bases sitting between them. The CDR3 covers 14 residues. Per the germline V gene, CDR1 is SGHRS and CDR2 is YFSETQ. The CDR3 sequence is CASSIGQNKRGYTF. The CDR3, as DNA: TGCGCCAGCAGCATCGGACAAAACAAAAGAGGCTACACCTTC.

This chain joins TRBV5-1 and TRBJ1-2; D uncertain. Germline CDR1 SGHRS, CDR2 YFSETQ. With 0 bases removed from V and 8 bases from J, the gap between germline ends came to 14 bases. The CDR3 length is 14 residues. CDR3 nucleotides: TGCGCCAGCAGCTTGGAACGCAGAATGGTCGGCTACACCTTC. This encodes CASSLERRMVGYTF.

This rearrangement joins TRBV27 to TRBJ1-2, with 11 bases fitting TRBD1. Per germline, CDR1 MNHEY and CDR2 SMNVEV (reference sequence). This CDR3 is 16 amino acids long. J gave up 6 bases and V 0 bases, and 6 bases lay outside the gene matches. The CDR3 loop reads CASSLSWGQGVDGYTF. In nucleotides, the CDR3 is TGTGCCAGCAGTTTATCGTGGGGACAGGGGGTAGATGGCTACACCTTC.

The rearrangement uses TRBV5-1 and TRBJ2-2; D is ambiguous. The V gene's germline CDR1 is SGHRS and CDR2 YFSETQ. Trimming removed 2 bases from V and 10 bases from J, with 6 bases in between. The CDR3 length is 11 residues. The CDR3 DNA follows: TGCGCCAGCAGCTTAGTAGAGGAGCTGTTTTTT. The encoded protein is CASSLVEELFF.

The V gene is TRBV4-3, the J gene TRBJ2-7; D is undetermined. This CDR3 has 15 amino acids. Trimming took off 0 bases at V and 3 bases at J, with 12 bases between the two ends. Per the germline V gene, CDR1 is LGHNA and CDR2 is YSLEER. The CDR3 region has the DNA TGCGCCAGCAGCCAAGAAAAACAGCCCAGCTACGAGCAGTACTTC. It codes for CASSQEKQPSYEQYF.

This chain uses TRBV18 with TRBJ1-1; TRBD1 might be the D (6 bases). Trimming cost V 4 bases and J 1 base, with 13 bases left between them. The V gene's germline CDR1 is KGHSH and CDR2 LQKENI. CDR3 length: 15 amino acids. The CDR3 sequence: CASSQQGFANTEAFF. DNA of the CDR3: TGTGCCAGCTCACAACAGGGTTTTGCGAACACTGAAGCTTTCTTT.

This clone was counted a single time. At one boundary the junction diverges from the germline segment, which might be a read error. The V gene is TRBV5-6, the J gene TRBJ2-1; 10 positions agree with TRBD2. Per the germline V gene, CDR1 is SGHDT and CDR2 is YYEEEE. CDR3 size: 13 residues. The CDR3 DNA reads as TGTGCCAGCAGCTTGCTAGCGGGGGCCCCGGTGCTCTTC. This sequence encodes CASSLLAGAPVLF.

V gene TRBV27 combines with J gene TRBJ2-1; TRBD1 agrees at 8 bases. V shed 4 bases, J shed 2 bases, and the junction held 4 bases outside the gene matches. Germline CDR1 reads MNHEY; CDR2 reads SMNVEV (reference sequence). The CDR3 consists of 15 residues. DNA for the CDR3: TGTGCCAGCAGTTGGACGACAGGGGCCTACAATGAGCAGTTCTTC. It translates to CASSWTTGAYNEQFF.

The chain links TRBV10-3 to TRBJ2-3; 10 bases line up with TRBD1. The CDR3 is 15 amino acids. J gave up 0 bases and V 6 bases, and 3 bases lay outside the gene matches. Germline V gene sequence: CDR1 ENHRY, CDR2 SYGVKD. Here the CDR3 reads CAIRGDRGSTDTQYF. DNA for the CDR3: TGTGCCATCAGGGGGGACAGGGGCAGCACAGATACGCAGTATTTT.

V and J are TRBV4-1 and TRBJ1-1; D is perhaps TRBD1 (5 bases). The CDR3 runs 14 residues. V lost 0 bases and J 6 bases, leaving 11 bases between the germline ends. Germline CDR1 and CDR2: MGHRA and YSYEKL. In DNA, the CDR3 is TGCGCCAGCAGCCAAGATCGACAGTACGCTGAAGCTTTCTTT. This gives the protein CASSQDRQYAEAFF.

V is TRBV6-5 and J is TRBJ1-1, with D possibly TRBD1 on 5 matching bases. Trimming cost V 5 bases and J 3 bases, with 13 bases left between them. The length of the CDR3 is 14 residues. The germline CDR1 and CDR2 sequences are MNHEY and SVGAGI. The CDR3 reads CASSVTESDTEAFF. The CDR3 DNA follows: TGTGCCAGCAGTGTGACAGAGTCGGACACTGAAGCTTTCTTT.

The chain combines TRBV7-9 with TRBJ2-7; TRBD1 matches 10 bases. The length of the CDR3 is 14 residues. Germline V gene data show CDR1 as SEHNR and CDR2 as FQNEAQ (reference sequence). With 5 bases clipped from V and 4 bases from J, the junction kept 5 bases outside the gene matches. CDR3 sequence: CASSTGTGEYEQYF. In nucleotides, the CDR3 is TGTGCCAGCAGCACAGGGACAGGGGAATACGAGCAGTACTTC. The entire variable domain, with the rest obtained from reference TRBV7-9 and TRBJ2-7, is as follows: DTGVSQNPRHKITKRGQNVTFRCDPISEHNRLYWYRQTLGQGPEFLTYFQNEAQLEKSRLLSDRFSAERPKGSFSTLEIQRTEQGDSAMYLCASSTGTGEYEQYFGPGTRLTVT.

This clone was recorded a few times. V and J are TRBV2 and TRBJ1-2, with D unclear. V was cut by 4 bases and J by 4 bases, with 19 bases left in between. The CDR3 is 16 residues long. Germline-derived CDR1 and CDR2 are SNHLY and FYNNEI. The CDR3 sequence is CASSVTPLQIPYGYTF. DNA of the CDR3: TGTGCCAGCAGTGTAACACCCTTACAGATTCCCTATGGCTACACCTTC.

V gene TRBV25-1 combines with J gene TRBJ1-1; 7 positions match TRBD1. The CDR3 loop spans 14 amino acids. Germline trimming cut 7 bases from V and 0 bases from J; bases unmatched to any gene: 5. Germline CDR1 is MGHDK and CDR2 is SYGVNS. The CDR3 region has the DNA TGTGCCAGCACAAGGCAGGGGGTGAACACTGAAGCTTTCTTT. It encodes CASTRQGVNTEAFF.

V is TRBV5-4 and J is TRBJ2-1; D ambiguous. V gave up 5 bases and J gave up 0 bases, with 6 bases separating them. This CDR3 region has 13 residues. In germline, CDR1 is SGHNT, CDR2 YYREEE (reference sequence). This chain's CDR3 is CASSPFSYNEQFF. CDR3 bases: TGTGCCAGCAGTCCCTTCTCCTACAATGAGCAGTTCTTC.

The chain has TRBV2 and TRBJ2-7; D possibly corresponds to TRBD2 (6 bases). Trimming took 4 bases from V and 4 from J, leaving 8 bases between them. The length of the CDR3 is 12 residues. Germline V CDR1 and CDR2: SNHLY, FYNNEI. CDR3: CASSVRGYEQYF. CDR3 nucleotides: TGTGCCAGCAGTGTTCGGGGGTACGAGCAGTACTTC.

The V call is TRBV6-5, the J call TRBJ2-5; no clear D. This CDR3 region has 11 residues. The ends were cut back, 7 bases at V and 2 bases at J, with 5 bases in the middle. Germline V lookup: CDR1 MNHEY, CDR2 SVGAGI. The DNA of the CDR3 is TGTGCCAGCATTTCTCAAGAGACCCAGTACTTC. It codes for CASISQETQYF.

The rearrangement joins TRBV5-4 to TRBJ2-7, with a tentative D call TRBD1 (7 bases). V was shortened by 3 bases and J by 3 bases, with 22 bases between the two germline ends. The CDR3 is 17 residues long. Germline CDR1 reads SGHNT; CDR2 reads YYREEE (reference sequence). CDR3 amino acids: CASSSARQGWRGYEQYF. The CDR3 DNA is TGTGCCAGCAGCTCTGCCCGACAGGGTTGGAGGGGCTACGAGCAGTACTTC.

This clone showed up just once. This chain joins TRBV27 and TRBJ1-6; D unclear. The V end lost 2 bases, the J end lost 9 bases, and 8 bases lay between the germline ends. Germline CDR1 MNHEY, CDR2 SMNVEV (reference sequence). CDR3 size: 13 residues. The CDR3 region has the DNA TGTGCCAGCAGTTTAAGTTGGAGTTCACCCCTCCACTTT. Translating gives CASSLSWSSPLHF.

This rearrangement joins TRBV4-2 to TRBJ2-7; D is unresolved. Germline assignment: CDR1 LGHNA and CDR2 YNFKEQ. V was clipped by 0 bases and J by 2 bases, with 5 bases between them. The CDR3 has 13 amino acids. CDR3 DNA: TGTGCCAGCAGCCAAGATGGCACCTACGAGCAGTACTTC. Amino acid sequence: CASSQDGTYEQYF.